Listed below are T cell receptor beta chains from one sample, sequenced in a study of cytomegalovirus exposure and HLA in healthy donors. Using immunoSEQ multiplex PCR, the repertoire was profiled, and TCRdb retains in-frame clones only, with some absent. Listed are 75,000 to 80,000 clones; about 3.8% falls within the top ten. Sequences were obtained from PBMCs. Source of these receptors: a man between 18 and 29 years old in good health and CMV-seropositive. Both conserved end residues are part of each CDR3. Each record gives: CDR3 length, V gene, J gene, CDR3 protein.

cdr3_length: 12
v_call: TRBV19
j_call: TRBJ1-1
cdr3_aa: CASKLLAGAAFF

cdr3_length: 14
v_call: TRBV10-2
j_call: TRBJ1-4
cdr3_aa: CASRGDRGDEKLFF

cdr3_length: 15
v_call: TRBV5-1
j_call: TRBJ1-6
cdr3_aa: CASSLDRDSNSPLHF

cdr3_length: 14
v_call: TRBV28
j_call: TRBJ1-1
cdr3_aa: CASITYAGRKDAFF

cdr3_length: 16
v_call: TRBV27
j_call: TRBJ2-2
cdr3_aa: CAVLAPGHQNTGELFF

cdr3_length: 16
v_call: TRBV9
j_call: TRBJ2-1
cdr3_aa: CASSGPGIGGGNEQFF

cdr3_length: 16
v_call: TRBV28
j_call: TRBJ1-3
cdr3_aa: CASSKKEGARRNTIYF

cdr3_length: 19
v_call: TRBV5-4
j_call: TRBJ2-7
cdr3_aa: CASSRYRGTSGRSGYEQYF

cdr3_length: 18
v_call: TRBV19
j_call: TRBJ2-1
cdr3_aa: CASTSGVIEIISYNEQFF

cdr3_length: 15
v_call: TRBV7-9
j_call: TRBJ1-4
cdr3_aa: CASSLGQGLNEKLFF

cdr3_length: 14
v_call: TRBV7-2
j_call: TRBJ2-7
cdr3_aa: CASSPHDTAYEQYF

cdr3_length: 16
v_call: TRBV7-9
j_call: TRBJ2-5
cdr3_aa: CASSLAFDRAGETQYF

cdr3_length: 15
v_call: TRBV27
j_call: TRBJ1-3
cdr3_aa: CASSLGGSLGNTIYF

cdr3_length: 17
v_call: TRBV28
j_call: TRBJ2-5
cdr3_aa: CASSQFGQGAQRETQYF

cdr3_length: 17
v_call: TRBV30
j_call: TRBJ2-7
cdr3_aa: CAWSVGARQGASYEQYF

cdr3_length: 15
v_call: TRBV28
j_call: TRBJ2-2
cdr3_aa: CASSLRGLNTGELFF

cdr3_length: 16
v_call: TRBV5-1
j_call: TRBJ2-1
cdr3_aa: CASSNIPLAGANEQFF

cdr3_length: 15
v_call: TRBV5-1
j_call: TRBJ1-1
cdr3_aa: CASSLGGGEVAEAFF

cdr3_length: 13
v_call: TRBV29-1
j_call: TRBJ2-7
cdr3_aa: CSVGTGSSYEQYF

cdr3_length: 16
v_call: TRBV28
j_call: TRBJ1-6
cdr3_aa: CASSLLIRGGNSPLHF

cdr3_length: 14
v_call: TRBV5-6
j_call: TRBJ2-7
cdr3_aa: CASSLGRGPYEQYF

cdr3_length: 20
v_call: TRBV5-1
j_call: TRBJ2-3
cdr3_aa: CASSLSSGQGIPIYTDTQYF

cdr3_length: 15
v_call: TRBV4-1
j_call: TRBJ2-1
cdr3_aa: CASSQLGLADNEQFF

cdr3_length: 12
v_call: TRBV7-8
j_call: TRBJ1-1
cdr3_aa: CASSPRFAEAFF

cdr3_length: 14
v_call: TRBV28
j_call: TRBJ1-4
cdr3_aa: CASSLLSDSEKLFF

cdr3_length: 14
v_call: TRBV7-9
j_call: TRBJ1-1
cdr3_aa: CASSPGGMNTEAFF